This note documents a single T cell receptor beta chain sequence. This specimen comes from a study of cytomegalovirus exposure and HLA in healthy donors. Germline CDR1 MNHEY, CDR2 SMNVEV (reference sequence). CDR3 length: 14 amino acids. The J segment lost 5 bases and the V segment lost 4 bases, leaving 5 bases of the junction unmatched. The PCR made use of 60 Vbeta and 13 Jbeta primers. Using immunoSEQ multiplex PCR, the repertoire was profiled, and TCRdb retains in-frame clones only, with some absent. Of roughly 200,000 clones in the sample, roughly 13% were seen once. This chain uses TRBV27 with TRBJ2-5; 9 bases align to TRBD1. Source material: PBMCs. The sequence was obtained from a man aged 45-65 years in good health and CMV-seropositive. CDR3 loop: CASSSQGAWETQYF. Here the CDR3 DNA reads TGTGCCAGCAGTTCACAGGGGGCGTGGGAGACCCAGTACTTC.